This TCR beta chain was documented in a study of blood T cell repertoires in COVID-19. Study in general: The analysed material was cDNA or gDNA that came from T cells, B-cell-depleted T cells, or PBMCs.

Seattle cases were enrolled at active infection and followed longitudinally. The CDR3 runs 14 residues. With 8 bases clipped from V and 1 base from J, the junction kept 6 bases outside the gene matches. The germline V gene encodes CDR1 SGHAT and CDR2 FQNNGV. How the authors handled the data: Amplification from reference gene primers served as the basis for estimated nucleated cell counts. The assay was immunoSEQ multiplex PCR, and TCRdb's table has in-frame clones only and misses some. That table supplies the V and J calls and clone size; D and trimming were determined from the DNA. The sample lists some 200,000 clones; around 80% were seen once.

This rearrangement joins TRBV11-2 to TRBJ2-3; 7 bases match TRBD1. Sequencing input: peripheral blood. The sequence came from a woman over 75 with COVID-19, enrolled during active disease. Written as DNA, the CDR3 is TGTGCCAGCCAAGGGGGCAGGCGCACAGATACGCAGTATTTT. Its protein product is CASQGGRRTDTQYF.